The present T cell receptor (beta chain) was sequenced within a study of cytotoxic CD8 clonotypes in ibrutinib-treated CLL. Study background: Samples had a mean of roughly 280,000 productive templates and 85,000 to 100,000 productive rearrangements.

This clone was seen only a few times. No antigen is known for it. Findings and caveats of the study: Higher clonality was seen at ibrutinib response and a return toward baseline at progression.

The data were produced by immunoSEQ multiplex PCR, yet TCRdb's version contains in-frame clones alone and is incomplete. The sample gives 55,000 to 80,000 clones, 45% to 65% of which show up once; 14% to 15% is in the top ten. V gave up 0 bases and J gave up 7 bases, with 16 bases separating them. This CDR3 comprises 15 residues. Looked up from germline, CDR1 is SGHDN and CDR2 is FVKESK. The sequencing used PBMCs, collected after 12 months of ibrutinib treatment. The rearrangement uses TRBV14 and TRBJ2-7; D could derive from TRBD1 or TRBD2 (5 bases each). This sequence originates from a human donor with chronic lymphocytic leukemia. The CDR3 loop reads CASSQDGDGLREQYF. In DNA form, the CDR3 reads TGTGCCAGCAGCCAAGACGGGGACGGCTTACGGGAGCAGTACTTC.